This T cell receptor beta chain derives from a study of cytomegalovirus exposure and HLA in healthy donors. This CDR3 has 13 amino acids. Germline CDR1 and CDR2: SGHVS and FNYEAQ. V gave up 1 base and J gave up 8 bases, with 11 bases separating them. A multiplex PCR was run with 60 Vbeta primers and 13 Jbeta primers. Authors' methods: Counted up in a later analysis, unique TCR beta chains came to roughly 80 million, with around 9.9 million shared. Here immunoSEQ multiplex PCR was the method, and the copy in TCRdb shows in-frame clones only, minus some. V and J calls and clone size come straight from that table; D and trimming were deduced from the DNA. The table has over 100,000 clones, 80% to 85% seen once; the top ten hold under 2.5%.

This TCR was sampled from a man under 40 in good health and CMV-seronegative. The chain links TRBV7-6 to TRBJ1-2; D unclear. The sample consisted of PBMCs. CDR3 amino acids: CASSLGQYEGYTF. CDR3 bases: TGTGCCAGCAGCTTAGGGCAATATGAAGGCTACACCTTC.